A single sample gave rise to the 5 T cell receptor beta chains below, sequenced in a study of blood T cell repertoires in COVID-19. Repertoires were generated with immunoSEQ multiplex PCR, while TCRdb's copy carries only in-frame clones and drops some. The table shows around 65,000 clones, with 79% occurring only once. The sample taken for sequencing was peripheral blood. Receptor source: a human donor in a cohort sampled during active COVID-19.

The rearrangement joins TRBV5-5 to TRBJ2-5; D might be TRBD1 (5 bases). The germline V and J ends were trimmed by 3 bases and 3 bases, with 12 bases remaining between them. This CDR3 is 14 amino acids long. Germline CDR1 SGHKS, CDR2 YYEKEE (reference sequence). The CDR3 bases are TGTGCCAGCAGCTACACAGGTTACGAAGAGACCCAGTACTTC. It specifies CASSYTGYEETQYF. Full variable domain (remainder filled in from reference TRBV5-5 and TRBJ2-5): DAGVTQSPTHLIKTRGQQVTLRCSPISGHKSVSWYQQVLGQGPQFIFQYYEKEERGRGNFPDRFSARQFPNYSSELNVNALLLGDSALYLCASSYTGYEETQYFGPGTRLLVL.

The rearrangement joins TRBV29-1 to TRBJ2-7, with D unresolved. Trimming cost V 3 bases and J 0 bases, with 3 bases left between them. This CDR3 region has 11 residues. Germline CDR1 is SQVTM and CDR2 is ANQGSEA. The CDR3 loop is CSVDSSYEQYF. As DNA, the CDR3 is TGCAGCGTTGACAGCTCCTACGAGCAGTACTTC.

At least ten counts were recorded for this clone. The CDR3 sequence: CASLPEFGGWNEQFF. The CDR3 DNA reads TGTGCCAGCCTCCCGGAGTTCGGGGGGTGGAATGAGCAGTTCTTC. This chain connects TRBV28 to TRBJ2-1; 7 bases agree with TRBD2. Germline-derived CDR1 and CDR2 are MDHEN and SYDVKM. The CDR3 is 15 residues long. J lost 7 bases, V lost 8 bases, and 14 bases had no gene match. Together with reference TRBV28 and TRBJ2-1, the CDR3 gives the full variable domain: DVKVTQSSRYLVKRTGEKVFLECVQDMDHENMFWYRQDPGLGLRLIYFSYDVKMKEKGDIPEGYSVSREKKERFSLILESASTNQTSMYLCASLPEFGGWNEQFFGPGTRLTVL.

The gene calls are TRBV11-2 and TRBJ2-7; D gene uncertain. Per the germline V gene, CDR1 is SGHAT and CDR2 is FQNNGV. V shed 1 base and J shed 5 bases, with 6 bases lying between them. The CDR3 covers 12 residues. DNA for the CDR3: TGTGCCAGCAGCTTAGTAGCCCACGAGCAGTACTTC. It is translated as CASSLVAHEQYF.

The rearrangement uses TRBV6-5 and TRBJ1-5; maybe TRBD1 (5 bases). V shed 6 bases and J shed 5 bases, with 11 bases lying between them. The CDR3 extends over 13 amino acids. CDR1 and CDR2 (germline): MNHEY, SVGAGI. The CDR3 DNA is TGTGCCAGCAGGGGGGGACGCGATCAGCCCCAGCATTTT. This translates into CASRGGRDQPQHF.